This paragraph covers one T cell receptor beta chain sequence. This sample stems from a study of T cell changes during pregnancy in multiple sclerosis. Only in-frame clones appear in the TCRdb table, and some are missing; sequencing was by immunoSEQ multiplex PCR. The data show over 30,000 clones, with about 89% seen just once and around 10% held by the top ten. Looked up from germline, CDR1 is SGHNT and CDR2 is YENEEA. V dropped 4 bases and J dropped 7 bases, with 14 bases sitting between them. The CDR3 is 14 residues long. J is TRBJ2-1 and V is TRBV11-3; no definite D call. This clonotype was sampled from a female donor with multiple sclerosis, enrolled in a pregnancy study. Sequencing was performed on CD8+ T cells from peripheral blood mononuclear cells, taken in the third trimester of pregnancy. DNA of the CDR3: TGTGCCAGCAGCTCCTACTCAACCCCTAATGAGCAGTTCTTC. Its translation: CASSSYSTPNEQFF.